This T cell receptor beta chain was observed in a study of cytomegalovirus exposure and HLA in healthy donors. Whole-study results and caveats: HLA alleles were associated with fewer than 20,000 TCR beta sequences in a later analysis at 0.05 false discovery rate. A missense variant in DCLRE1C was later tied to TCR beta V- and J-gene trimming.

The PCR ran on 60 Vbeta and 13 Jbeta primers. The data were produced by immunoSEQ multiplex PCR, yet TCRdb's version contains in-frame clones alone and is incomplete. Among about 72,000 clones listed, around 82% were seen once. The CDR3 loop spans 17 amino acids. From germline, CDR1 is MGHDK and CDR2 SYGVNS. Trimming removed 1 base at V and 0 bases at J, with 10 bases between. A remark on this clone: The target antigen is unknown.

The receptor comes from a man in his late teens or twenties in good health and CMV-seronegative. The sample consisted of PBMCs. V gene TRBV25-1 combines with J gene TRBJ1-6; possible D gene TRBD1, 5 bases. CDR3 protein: CASSEFREVSYNSPLHF. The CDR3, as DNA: TGTGCCAGCAGTGAATTCAGGGAAGTCTCCTATAATTCACCCCTCCACTTT.